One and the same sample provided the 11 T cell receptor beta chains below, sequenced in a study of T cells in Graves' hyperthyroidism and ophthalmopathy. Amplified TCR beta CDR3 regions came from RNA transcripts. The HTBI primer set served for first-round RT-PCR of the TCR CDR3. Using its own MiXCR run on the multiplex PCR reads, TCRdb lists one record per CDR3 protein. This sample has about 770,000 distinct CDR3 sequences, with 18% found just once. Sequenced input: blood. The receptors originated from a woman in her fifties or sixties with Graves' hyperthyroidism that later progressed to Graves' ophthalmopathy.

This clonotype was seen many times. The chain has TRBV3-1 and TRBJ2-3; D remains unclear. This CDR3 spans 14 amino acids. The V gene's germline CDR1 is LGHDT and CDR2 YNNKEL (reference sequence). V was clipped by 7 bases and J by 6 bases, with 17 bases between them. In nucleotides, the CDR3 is TGTGCCAGCACCCCGCAACAGTGGGCGGATACGCAGTATTTT. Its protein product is CASTPQQWADTQYF.

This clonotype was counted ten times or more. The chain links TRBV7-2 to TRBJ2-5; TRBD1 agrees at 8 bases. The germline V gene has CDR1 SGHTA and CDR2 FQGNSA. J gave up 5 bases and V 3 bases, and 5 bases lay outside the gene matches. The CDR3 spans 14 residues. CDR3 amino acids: CASSFPDREETQYF. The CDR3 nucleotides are TGTGCCAGCAGCTTCCCGGACAGGGAGGAGACCCAGTACTTC.

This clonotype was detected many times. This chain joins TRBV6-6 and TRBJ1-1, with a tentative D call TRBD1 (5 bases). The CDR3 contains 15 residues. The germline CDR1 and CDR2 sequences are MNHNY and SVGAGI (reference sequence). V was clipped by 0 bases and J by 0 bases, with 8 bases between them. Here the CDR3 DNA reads TGTGCCAGCAGTTACTCCGACAGCTTGAACACTGAAGCTTTCTTT. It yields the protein CASSYSDSLNTEAFF.

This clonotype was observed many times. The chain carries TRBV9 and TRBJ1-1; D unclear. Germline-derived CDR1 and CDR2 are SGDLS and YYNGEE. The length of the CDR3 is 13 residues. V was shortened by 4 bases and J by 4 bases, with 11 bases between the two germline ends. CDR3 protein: CASSTWEGTEAFF. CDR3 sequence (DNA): TGTGCCAGCAGCACCTGGGAGGGCACTGAAGCTTTCTTT.

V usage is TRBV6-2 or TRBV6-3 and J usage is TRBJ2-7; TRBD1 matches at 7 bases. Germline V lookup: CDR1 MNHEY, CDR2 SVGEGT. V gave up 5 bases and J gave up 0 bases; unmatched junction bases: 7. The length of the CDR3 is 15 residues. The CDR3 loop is CASSTDRVFSYEQYF. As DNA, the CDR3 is TGTGCCAGCAGTACTGACAGGGTCTTCTCCTACGAGCAGTACTTC.

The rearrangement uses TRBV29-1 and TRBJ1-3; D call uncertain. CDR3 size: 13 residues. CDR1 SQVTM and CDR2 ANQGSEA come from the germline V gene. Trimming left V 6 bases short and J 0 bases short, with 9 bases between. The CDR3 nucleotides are TGCAGCGTAGCGGCCTTCTCTGGAAACACCATATATTTT. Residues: CSVAAFSGNTIYF. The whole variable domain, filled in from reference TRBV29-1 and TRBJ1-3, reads SAVISQKPSRDICQRGTSLTIQCQVDSQVTMMFWYRQQPGQSLTLIATANQGSEATYESGFVIDKFPISRPNLTFSTLTVSNMSPEDSSIYLCSVAAFSGNTIYFGEGSWLTVV.

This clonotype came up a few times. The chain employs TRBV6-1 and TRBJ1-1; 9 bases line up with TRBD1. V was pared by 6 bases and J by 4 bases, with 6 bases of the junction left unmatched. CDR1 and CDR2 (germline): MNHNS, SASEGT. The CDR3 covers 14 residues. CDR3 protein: CASSGQGIGTEAFF. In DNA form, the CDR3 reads TGTGCCAGCAGCGGACAGGGGATTGGCACTGAAGCTTTCTTT.

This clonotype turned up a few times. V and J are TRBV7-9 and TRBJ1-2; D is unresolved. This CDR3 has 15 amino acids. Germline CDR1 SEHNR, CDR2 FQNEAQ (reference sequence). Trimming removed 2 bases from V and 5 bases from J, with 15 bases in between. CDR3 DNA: TGTGCCAGCAGCTTAATCCCCCCTCTTGCTTATGGCTACACCTTC. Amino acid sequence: CASSLIPPLAYGYTF.

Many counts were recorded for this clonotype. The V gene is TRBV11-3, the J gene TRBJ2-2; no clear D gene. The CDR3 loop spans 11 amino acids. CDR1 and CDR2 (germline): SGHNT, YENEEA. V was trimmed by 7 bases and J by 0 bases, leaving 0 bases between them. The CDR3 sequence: CASTNTGELFF. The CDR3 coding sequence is TGTGCCAGCACGAACACCGGGGAGCTGTTTTTT.

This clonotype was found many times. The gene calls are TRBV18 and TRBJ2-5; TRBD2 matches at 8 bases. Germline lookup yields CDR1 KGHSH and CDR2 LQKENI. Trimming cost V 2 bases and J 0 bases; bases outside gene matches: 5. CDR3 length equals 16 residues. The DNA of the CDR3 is TGTGCCAGCTCACCAATACGCGGGGGGAACCAAGAGACCCAGTACTTC. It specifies CASSPIRGGNQETQYF.

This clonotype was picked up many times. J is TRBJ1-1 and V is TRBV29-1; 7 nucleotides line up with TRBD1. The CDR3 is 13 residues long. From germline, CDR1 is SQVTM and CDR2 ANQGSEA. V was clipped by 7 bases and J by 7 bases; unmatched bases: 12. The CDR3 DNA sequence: TGCAGCGCCGCGGCCCCCAACAGGGGTGAAGCTTTCTTT. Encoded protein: CSAAAPNRGEAFF.